Shown below are 11 T cell receptor beta chains from a single sample sequenced in a study of memory CD4+ T cells and cytomegalovirus serostatus. Single viable CD3+CD4+CD8-CD45RO+ cells were sorted as the memory CD4+ T cells. Produced via immunoSEQ multiplex PCR; TCRdb's table is partial and in-frame only. In the table there are tens of thousands of clones, around 82% of which are singletons. The sequencing input was memory CD4+ T cells from blood. The receptor source for this set is an adult in good health and CMV-seronegative. Some clones in this sample may be carry-over from other donors' samples.

This chain connects TRBV11-2 to TRBJ2-5, with D tentatively TRBD1 or TRBD2 (5 bases each). CDR3 length: 15 residues. CDR1 is SGHAT, CDR2 FQNNGV, per germline. Trimming left V 1 base short and J 5 bases short, with 14 bases between. The CDR3 sequence is CASSLGWSREETQYF. Written as DNA, the CDR3 is TGTGCCAGCAGCTTAGGGTGGTCCAGGGAGGAGACCCAGTACTTC.

This clone was found a few times. V and J are TRBV27 and TRBJ1-6; 7 positions agree with TRBD1. Looked up from germline, CDR1 is MNHEY and CDR2 is SMNVEV (reference sequence). J was trimmed by 9 bases and V by 7 bases; bases with no gene match: 12. This CDR3 region has 15 residues. CDR3 sequence reads: CASKPLLTGISPLHF. The DNA for the CDR3 is TGTGCCAGCAAGCCTCTTTTGACAGGGATTTCACCCCTCCACTTT.

This clone appeared once. The same CDR3 arises from other DNA sequences in this sample as well. The rearrangement uses TRBV7-9 and TRBJ2-1; tentatively, D is TRBD2 (6 bases). The CDR3 length is 16 residues. Between the trimmed V and J ends, which lost 0 bases and 6 bases, there was a span of 15 bases. Germline V gene lookup returns CDR1 SEHNR and CDR2 FQNEAQ (reference sequence). CDR3 in DNA: TGTGCCAGCAGCTTAGCGCAGCCGGGGCGGGGCAATGAGCAGTTCTTC. It yields the protein CASSLAQPGRGNEQFF.

The rearrangement joins TRBV27 to TRBJ1-2; D uncertain. Deletions cut 2 bases from V and 4 bases from J, with 2 bases between. The germline V gene has CDR1 MNHEY and CDR2 SMNVEV (reference sequence). CDR3 length: 11 residues. CDR3 residues: CASSLPYGYTF. The CDR3 DNA is TGTGCCAGCAGTTTACCCTATGGCTACACCTTC.

The count of this clone is one. Written as DNA, the CDR3 is TGTGCCAGCAGGGGGGGCTTAGGGGGGCGGAACACTGAAGCTTTCTTT. As protein: CASRGGLGGRNTEAFF. The chain carries TRBV28 and TRBJ1-1; D possibly corresponds to TRBD1 (6 bases). The CDR3 extends over 16 amino acids. Germline CDR1 reads MDHEN; CDR2 reads SYDVKM. V gave up 6 bases and J gave up 1 base, with 18 bases separating them.

The chain has TRBV7-9 and TRBJ2-2, with no clear D. V lost 1 base to trimming and J lost 2 bases, with 8 bases between them. The V gene's germline CDR1 is SEHNR and CDR2 FQNEAQ (reference sequence). The CDR3 totals 15 residues. The CDR3, as DNA: TGTGCCAGCAGCTTAGGGACGGATAACACCGGGGAGCTGTTTTTT. This gives the protein CASSLGTDNTGELFF.

The chain carries TRBV28 and TRBJ1-1; D is unclear. This CDR3 has 14 amino acids. Germline CDR1 reads MDHEN; CDR2 reads SYDVKM. Trimming cost V 3 bases and J 0 bases, with 8 bases left between them. The DNA of the CDR3 is TGTGCCAGCAGTTTGTGGCAGGTGAACACTGAAGCTTTCTTT. It codes for CASSLWQVNTEAFF. Based on the CDR3 plus reference TRBV28 and TRBJ1-1, the full variable domain is DVKVTQSSRYLVKRTGEKVFLECVQDMDHENMFWYRQDPGLGLRLIYFSYDVKMKEKGDIPEGYSVSREKKERFSLILESASTNQTSMYLCASSLWQVNTEAFFGQGTRLTVV.

The chain employs TRBV25-1 and TRBJ1-5; TRBD1 agrees at 8 bases. Trimming removed 3 bases from V and 4 bases from J; junction bases left unmatched: 8. The CDR3 spans 16 residues. Looked up from germline, CDR1 is MGHDK and CDR2 is SYGVNS. In DNA form, the CDR3 reads TGTGCCAGCAGTGATTCGACAGGGGTAGGTAATCAGCCCCAGCATTTT. Its protein is CASSDSTGVGNQPQHF.

This chain links TRBV6-1 with TRBJ2-6; D is ambiguous. The germline V and J ends were trimmed by 2 bases and 2 bases, with 7 bases remaining between them. Germline CDR1 is MNHNS and CDR2 is SASEGT. The CDR3 totals 15 residues. The CDR3 here is CASSENLPGANVLTF. In nucleotides, the CDR3 is TGTGCCAGCAGTGAAAATCTCCCTGGGGCCAACGTCCTGACTTTC.

The chain is built from TRBV9 and TRBJ2-1; 9 positions match TRBD2. Germline V gene lookup returns CDR1 SGDLS and CDR2 YYNGEE. The CDR3 sequence is 15 residues long. The V and J ends lost 4 bases and 4 bases, in that order; junction bases with no gene match: 6. In nucleotides, the CDR3 is TGTGCCAGCAGCCGAGCGGGAGGAACTTACAATGAGCAGTTCTTC. It codes for CASSRAGGTYNEQFF.

The rearrangement links TRBV15 to TRBJ2-7, with 7 bases that match TRBD2. Germline lookup yields CDR1 LNHNV and CDR2 YYDKDF (reference sequence). The length of the CDR3 is 15 residues. J lost 0 bases, V lost 0 bases, and 2 bases had no gene match. CDR3: CATSREGTNSYEQYF. DNA of the CDR3: TGTGCCACCAGCAGAGAGGGGACTAACTCCTACGAGCAGTACTTC.